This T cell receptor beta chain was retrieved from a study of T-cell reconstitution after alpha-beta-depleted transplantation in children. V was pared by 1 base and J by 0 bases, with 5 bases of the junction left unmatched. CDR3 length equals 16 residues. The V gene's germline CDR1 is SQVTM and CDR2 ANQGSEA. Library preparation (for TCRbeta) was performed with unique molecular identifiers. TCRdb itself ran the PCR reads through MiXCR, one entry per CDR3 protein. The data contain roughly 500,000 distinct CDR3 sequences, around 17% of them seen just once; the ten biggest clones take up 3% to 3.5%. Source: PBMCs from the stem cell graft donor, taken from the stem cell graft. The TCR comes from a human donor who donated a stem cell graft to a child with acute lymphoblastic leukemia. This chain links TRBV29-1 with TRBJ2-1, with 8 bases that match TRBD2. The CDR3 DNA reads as TGCAGCGTTGAAGGAGCTAGCGGGCGCTCCTACAATGAGCAGTTCTTC. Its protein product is CSVEGASGRSYNEQFF.